The clone carrying this T cell receptor beta chain showed up many times. The target antigen is unknown. The data belong to a study of glioma-infiltrating T cells. TCR alpha and beta CDR3 regions were amplified from RNA using iRepertoire nested multiplex PCR. TCRdb ran MiXCR on the multiplex PCR reads and lists one entry per CDR3 protein. The table has 90,000 to 110,000 distinct CDR3 sequences, less than 30% seen once. Study results and limitations: Tissue and blood shared very few CDR3 sequences.

V gave up 6 bases and J gave up 1 base, with 9 bases separating them. Per germline, CDR1 MNHNS and CDR2 SASEGT. The CDR3 runs 13 residues. The specimen was glioma tissue, nonneoplastic brain tissue, or PBMCs (not recorded which). V and J are TRBV6-1 and TRBJ1-1; no clear D. This sequence originates from a human donor with low-grade glioma or glioblastoma, undergoing nonglioma brain surgery, or in good health (not recorded which). Here the CDR3 DNA reads TGTGCCAGCAGGAAACAGACGAACACTGAAGCTTTCTTT. Translation: CASRKQTNTEAFF.